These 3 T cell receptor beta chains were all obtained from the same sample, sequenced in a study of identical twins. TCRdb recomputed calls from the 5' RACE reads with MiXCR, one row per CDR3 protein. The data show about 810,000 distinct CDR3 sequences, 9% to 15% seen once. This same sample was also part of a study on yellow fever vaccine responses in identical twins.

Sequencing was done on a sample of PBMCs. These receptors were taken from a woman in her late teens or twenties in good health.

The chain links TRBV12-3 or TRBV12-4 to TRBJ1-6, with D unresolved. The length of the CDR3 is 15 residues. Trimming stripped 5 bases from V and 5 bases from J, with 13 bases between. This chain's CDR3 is CASSPRVADNSPLHF. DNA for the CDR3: TGTGCCAGCAGTCCCCGGGTGGCGGATAATTCACCCCTCCACTTT.

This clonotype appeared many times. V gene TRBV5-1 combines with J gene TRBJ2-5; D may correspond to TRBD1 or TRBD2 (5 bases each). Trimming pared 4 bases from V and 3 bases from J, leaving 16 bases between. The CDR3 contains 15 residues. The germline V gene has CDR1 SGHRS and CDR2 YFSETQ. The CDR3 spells CASSARVGGKETQYF. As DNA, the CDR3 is TGCGCCAGCAGCGCCCGTGTTGGGGGTAAAGAGACCCAGTACTTC.

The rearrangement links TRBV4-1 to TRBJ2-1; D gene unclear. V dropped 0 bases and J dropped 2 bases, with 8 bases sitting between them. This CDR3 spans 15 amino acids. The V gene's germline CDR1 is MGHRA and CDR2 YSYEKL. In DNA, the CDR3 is TGCGCCAGCAGCCAAGACCCGGCCCCCTACAATGAGCAGTTCTTC. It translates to CASSQDPAPYNEQFF.